Each of the 20 T cell receptor beta chains below was sequenced from the same sample in a study of vaccination and CD4 T cells after COVID-19. These receptors' antigens are unknown. At the Johns Hopkins FTIC core, DNA taken from cultured CD4+ T cells was sequenced by way of the Oncomine TCR Beta short-read assay. The genomic DNA was obtained from cultured CD4+ T cells by extraction with the QIAamp micro DNA kit. A single record per CDR3 protein comes from TCRdb applying MiXCR to the PCR reads. The sample lists approximately 9,000 distinct CDR3 sequences; over 35% were seen once. The treatment: roughly ten-day PBMC culture with coronavirus spike peptide pools or control peptides (ViraFEST assay). Gathering of the CD4+ T cells, from the unexposed donor, took place before the COVID-19 pandemic (2011-2018). Source material: CD4+ T cells from blood, cultured in vitro. These receptors came from a human donor in good health.

This clonotype was detected only a few times. The chain has TRBV7-8 and TRBJ2-7; 9 bases map to TRBD1. V shed 0 bases, J shed 3 bases, and the junction held 9 bases outside the gene matches. Germline CDR1 reads SGHVS; CDR2 reads FQNEAQ. This CDR3 region has 17 residues. CDR3 in amino acids: CASSLATGGWLSYEQYF. DNA of the CDR3: TGTGCCAGCAGCTTAGCGACAGGGGGGTGGTTAAGCTACGAGCAGTACTTC.

This clonotype occurred a few times. The V and J genes are TRBV7-9 and TRBJ1-2; 10 bases line up with TRBD1. The CDR3 spans 13 residues. The germline CDR1 and CDR2 sequences are SEHNR and FQNEAQ (reference sequence). Trimming took 5 bases from V and 13 from J; bases not matched to a gene: 10. CDR3 coding DNA: TGTGCCAGCAGCCCTTGGACAGGGGGAGAAGGCACCTTC. It translates to CASSPWTGGEGTF. The variable domain in full, completed from reference TRBV7-9 and TRBJ1-2, reads DTGVSQNPRHKITKRGQNVTFRCDPISEHNRLYWYRQTLGQGPEFLTYFQNEAQLEKSRLLSDRFSAERPKGSFSTLEIQRTEQGDSAMYLCASSPWTGGEGTFGSGTRLTVV.

V and J are TRBV20-1 and TRBJ2-7; 8 bases align to TRBD2. This CDR3 is built from 14 residues. Germline V gene data show CDR1 as DFQATT and CDR2 as SNEGSKA (reference sequence). The V segment lost 2 bases and the J segment 0 bases; nucleotides outside the gene matches: 3. CDR3 protein: CSARYGTSSYEQYF. DNA of the CDR3: TGCAGTGCTAGATATGGGACTAGCTCCTACGAGCAGTACTTC.

The chain combines TRBV20-1 with TRBJ2-7; D is unclear. The CDR3 loop spans 14 amino acids. V lost 4 bases to trimming and J lost 1 base, with 14 bases between them. Per germline, CDR1 DFQATT and CDR2 SNEGSKA (reference sequence). CDR3 coding DNA: TGCAGTGCTACCCCCTTAGTAGGGTCCTACGAGCAGTACTTC. Encoded protein: CSATPLVGSYEQYF.

The CDR3 loop reads CAIRDPLADRGDEQFF. Here the CDR3 DNA reads TGTGCCATCAGGGACCCACTAGCGGACAGGGGGGATGAGCAGTTCTTC. This chain joins TRBV10-3 and TRBJ2-1, with 10 bases that match TRBD1. The germline CDR1 and CDR2 sequences are ENHRY and SYGVKD. The CDR3 has 16 residues. The J segment lost 8 bases and the V segment lost 6 bases, leaving 13 bases of the junction unmatched.

The CDR3 sequence: CASSLAAGYAYGYTF. The CDR3 region has the DNA TGTGCCAGCAGCTTGGCGGCAGGGTATGCCTATGGCTACACCTTC. This sequence joins TRBV5-6 and TRBJ1-2; tentative D call: TRBD1 (5 bases). The CDR3 runs to 15 residues. Trimming took 0 bases from V and 4 from J, leaving 13 bases between them. Germline V gene sequence: CDR1 SGHDT, CDR2 YYEEEE.

V gene TRBV2 combines with J gene TRBJ1-5, with D possibly being TRBD1 (6 bases). The CDR3 length is 14 residues. Germline CDR1 reads SNHLY; CDR2 reads FYNNEI. V shed 8 bases and J shed 2 bases, with 13 bases lying between them. CDR3 amino acids: CASVKGGGNQPQHF. CDR3 sequence (DNA): TGTGCCAGCGTAAAGGGGGGGGGCAATCAGCCCCAGCATTTT.

This clonotype was observed a few times. The chain employs TRBV9 and TRBJ1-2; TRBD1 matches 7 bases. This CDR3 is built from 14 residues. V dropped 3 bases and J dropped 2; count of bases not matched to a gene: 4. Germline loops: CDR1 SGDLS, CDR2 YYNGEE. The DNA of the CDR3 is TGTGCCAGCAGCGGGGGACAGAGGAACTATGGCTACACCTTC. Encoded protein: CASSGGQRNYGYTF.

This clonotype was counted only a few times. The chain carries TRBV6-1 and TRBJ1-5, with a possible D match to TRBD1 (6 bases). This CDR3 has 15 amino acids. V lost 8 bases to trimming and J lost 1 base, with 15 bases between them. CDR1 is MNHNS and CDR2 is SASEGT in the germline V gene. CDR3 sequence (DNA): TGTGCCAGCGGCCAGGGGCCAAAGAGCAATCAGCCCCAGCATTTT. This sequence encodes CASGQGPKSNQPQHF.

This chain links TRBV30 with TRBJ1-2; TRBD1 matches 9 bases. The CDR3 sequence is 14 residues long. From germline, CDR1 is GTSNPN and CDR2 SVGIG (reference sequence). The junction had 4 bases not matched to a gene; V was cut back by 3 bases and J by 2 bases. CDR3 nucleotide sequence: TGTGCCTGGAGGGGACAGGGTGGGAACTATGGCTACACCTTC. This gives the protein CAWRGQGGNYGYTF. Full variable domain (outside the CDR3, taken from reference TRBV30 and TRBJ1-2): SQTIHQWPATLVQPVGSPLSLECTVEGTSNPNLYWYRQAAGRGLQLLFYSVGIGQISSEVPQNLSASRPQDRQFILSSKKLLLSDSGFYLCAWRGQGGNYGYTFGSGTRLTVV.

The genes are TRBV6-5 and TRBJ2-3, with 7 bases matching TRBD2. The CDR3 sequence is 16 residues long. V lost 0 bases to trimming and J lost 0 bases; unmatched junction nucleotides: 3. Germline-derived CDR1 and CDR2 are MNHEY and SVGAGI. The CDR3 DNA reads as TGTGCCAGCAGTTACTCGAATAGCGGGAGCACAGATACGCAGTATTTT. This encodes CASSYSNSGSTDTQYF.

V usage is TRBV20-1 and J usage is TRBJ2-1, with 10 bases fitting TRBD2. The V segment lost 4 bases and the J segment 3 bases; nucleotides outside the gene matches: 6. Germline V CDR1 and CDR2: DFQATT, SNEGSKA (reference sequence). CDR3 length: 15 residues. DNA of the CDR3: TGCAGTGCTATGCCCCCTAGCGGGAGCTACAATGAGCAGTTCTTC. Protein product: CSAMPPSGSYNEQFF.

The chain combines TRBV20-1 with TRBJ2-7; D is perhaps TRBD1 or TRBD2 (5 bases each). CDR1 DFQATT and CDR2 SNEGSKA come from the germline V gene (reference sequence). V was cut by 3 bases and J by 0 bases, with 12 bases left in between. CDR3 size: 14 residues. Here the CDR3 DNA reads TGCAGTGCTAGTGGGGGTGGAGCCTCCTACGAGCAGTACTTC. Its protein product is CSASGGGASYEQYF.

The gene calls are TRBV5-1 and TRBJ2-7; D gene unclear. The CDR3 has 14 amino acids. Germline V gene sequence: CDR1 SGHRS, CDR2 YFSETQ. Trimming pared 4 bases from V and 4 bases from J, leaving 15 bases between. CDR3 in DNA: TGCGCCAGCAGCCCTGTCGGAGCGCGTTACGAGCAGTACTTC. It translates to CASSPVGARYEQYF.

This chain joins TRBV5-4 and TRBJ2-5; 7 nucleotides match TRBD2. This CDR3 region has 17 residues. Germline V gene data show CDR1 as SGHNT and CDR2 as YYREEE (reference sequence). V trimming: 4 bases; J trimming: 4 bases; junction bases outside the gene matches: 16. As DNA, the CDR3 is TGTGCCAGCAGCCCGGGGGGATCTAGCAGGGAAGGAGAGACCCAGTACTTC. Translating gives CASSPGGSSREGETQYF.

This clonotype rates as large. J is TRBJ1-1 and V is TRBV27, with D maybe TRBD1 (5 bases). CDR1 and CDR2 (germline): MNHEY, SMNVEV (reference sequence). The germline V and J ends were trimmed by 6 bases and 6 bases, with 11 bases remaining between them. The CDR3 has 12 residues. This chain's CDR3 is CASRGTAPEAFF. Here the CDR3 DNA reads TGTGCCAGCAGGGGGACGGCCCCTGAAGCTTTCTTT.

The chain employs TRBV7-2 and TRBJ1-3; unclear D gene. Between the trimmed V and J ends, which lost 1 base and 2 bases, there was a span of 3 bases. The CDR3 is 13 residues long. Per the germline V gene, CDR1 is SGHTA and CDR2 is FQGNSA. The CDR3 bases are TGTGCCAGCAGCTTAGTAGCTGGAAACACCATATATTTT. Translating gives CASSLVAGNTIYF.

This clonotype was detected a few times. V is TRBV20-1 and J is TRBJ2-5; 16 bases are shared with TRBD2. CDR1 is DFQATT and CDR2 is SNEGSKA in the germline V gene (reference sequence). J was trimmed by 5 bases and V by 3 bases; bases with no gene match: 9. This CDR3 comprises 17 residues. The CDR3 sequence is CSASDGTSGRDEETQYF. The CDR3 nucleotides are TGCAGTGCTAGCGACGGGACTAGCGGGAGGGACGAGGAGACCCAGTACTTC.

This clonotype was counted between two and nine times. The rearrangement links TRBV20-1 to TRBJ2-2, with D unresolved. CDR1 is DFQATT, CDR2 SNEGSKA, per germline (reference sequence). The CDR3 totals 12 residues. V lost 6 bases and J lost 6, with 11 bases in between. CDR3 in DNA: TGCAGTGCCACCAGCTGGGCCGGGGAGCTGTTTTTT. Protein product: CSATSWAGELFF.

A single count supports this clonotype. The V call is TRBV9, the J call TRBJ2-5; possible D gene TRBD2, 6 bases. Germline lookup yields CDR1 SGDLS and CDR2 YYNGEE. V lost 0 bases and J 0 bases, leaving 9 bases between the germline ends. The CDR3 is made up of 15 amino acids. The CDR3 DNA is TGTGCCAGCAGCGTAGATGGGGACTACCAAGAGACCCAGTACTTC. This gives the protein CASSVDGDYQETQYF.